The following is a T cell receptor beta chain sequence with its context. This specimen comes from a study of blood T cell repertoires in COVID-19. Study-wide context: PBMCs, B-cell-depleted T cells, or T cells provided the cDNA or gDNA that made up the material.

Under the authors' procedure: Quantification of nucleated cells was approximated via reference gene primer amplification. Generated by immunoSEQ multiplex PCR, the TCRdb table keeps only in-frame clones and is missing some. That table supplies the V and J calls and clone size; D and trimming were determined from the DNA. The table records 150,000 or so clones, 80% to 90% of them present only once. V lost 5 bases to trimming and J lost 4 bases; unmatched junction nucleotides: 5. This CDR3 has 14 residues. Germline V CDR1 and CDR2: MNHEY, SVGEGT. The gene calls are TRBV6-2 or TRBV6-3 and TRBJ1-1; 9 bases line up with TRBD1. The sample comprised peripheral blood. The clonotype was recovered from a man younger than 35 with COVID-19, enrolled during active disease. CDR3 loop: CASSPNRGPTEAFF. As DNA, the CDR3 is TGTGCCAGCAGTCCGAACAGGGGGCCCACTGAAGCTTTCTTT.